This T cell receptor beta chain comes out of a study of cytomegalovirus exposure and HLA in healthy donors. For the study at large: There were 90 million to 140 million unique TCR beta sequences, drawn from approximately 180 million T cells, in an earlier analysis.

General observations from the study: Generally TCR sequences proved uncommon, though certain public TCRs appeared in numerous donors. Testing in vitro showed a few CMV-associated chains specific for CMV antigens. There were reportedly fewer N-insertions in an Asian-associated ancestry cluster than the approximately 640-donor mean, in a later analysis.

Germline loops: CDR1 SGHDT, CDR2 YYEEEE. V was shortened by 1 base and J by 4 bases, with 20 bases between the two germline ends. This CDR3 has 17 amino acids. This clone was seen only once. No antigen is known for it. It was with 60 Vbeta and 13 Jbeta primers that the PCR ran. Profiled with immunoSEQ multiplex PCR; TCRdb holds only in-frame clones, not every one. The data hold around 92,000 clones, with over 80% observed a single time. This rearrangement joins TRBV5-6 to TRBJ1-2, with D possibly being TRBD1 (6 bases). Sequencing was performed on PBMCs. The clonotype comes from a female donor in good health and CMV-seropositive. In nucleotides, the CDR3 is TGTGCCAGCAGCTTGTGGGGCAGGGGTGATCGCGGCTATGGCTACACCTTC. Its protein is CASSLWGRGDRGYGYTF.